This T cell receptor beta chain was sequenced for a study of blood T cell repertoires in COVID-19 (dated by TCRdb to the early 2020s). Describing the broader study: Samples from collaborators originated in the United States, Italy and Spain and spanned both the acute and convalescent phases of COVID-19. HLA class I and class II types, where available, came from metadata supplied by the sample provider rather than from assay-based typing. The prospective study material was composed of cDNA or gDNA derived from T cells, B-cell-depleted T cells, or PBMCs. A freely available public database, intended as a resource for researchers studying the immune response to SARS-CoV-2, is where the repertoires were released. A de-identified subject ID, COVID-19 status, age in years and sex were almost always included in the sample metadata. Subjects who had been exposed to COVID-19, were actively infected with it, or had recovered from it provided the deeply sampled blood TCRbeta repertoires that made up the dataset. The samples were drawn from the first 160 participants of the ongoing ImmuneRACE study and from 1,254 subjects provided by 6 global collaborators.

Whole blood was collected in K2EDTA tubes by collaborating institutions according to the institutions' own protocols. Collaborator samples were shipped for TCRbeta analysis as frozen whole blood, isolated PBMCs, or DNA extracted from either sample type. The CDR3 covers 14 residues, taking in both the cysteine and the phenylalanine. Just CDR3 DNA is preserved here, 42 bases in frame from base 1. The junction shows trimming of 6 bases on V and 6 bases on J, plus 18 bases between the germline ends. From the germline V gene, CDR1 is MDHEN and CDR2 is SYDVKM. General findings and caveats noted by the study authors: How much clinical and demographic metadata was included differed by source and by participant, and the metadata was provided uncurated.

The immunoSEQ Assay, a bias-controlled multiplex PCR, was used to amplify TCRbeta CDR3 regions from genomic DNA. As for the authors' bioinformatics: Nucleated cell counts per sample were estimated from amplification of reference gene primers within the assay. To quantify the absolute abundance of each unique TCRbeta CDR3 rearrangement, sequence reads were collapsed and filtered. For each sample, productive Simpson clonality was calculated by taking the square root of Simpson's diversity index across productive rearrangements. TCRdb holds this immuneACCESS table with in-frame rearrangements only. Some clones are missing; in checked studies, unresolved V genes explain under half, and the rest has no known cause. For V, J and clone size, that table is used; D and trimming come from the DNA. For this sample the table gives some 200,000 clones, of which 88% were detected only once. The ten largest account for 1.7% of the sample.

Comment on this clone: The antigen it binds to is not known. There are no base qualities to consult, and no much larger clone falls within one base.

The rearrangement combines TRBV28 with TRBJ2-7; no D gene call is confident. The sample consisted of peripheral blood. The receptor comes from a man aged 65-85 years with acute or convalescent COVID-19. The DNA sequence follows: TGTGCCAGCAGCAGAGAATCTAGGAATGGCGAGCAGTACTTC. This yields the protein CASSRESRNGEQYF.